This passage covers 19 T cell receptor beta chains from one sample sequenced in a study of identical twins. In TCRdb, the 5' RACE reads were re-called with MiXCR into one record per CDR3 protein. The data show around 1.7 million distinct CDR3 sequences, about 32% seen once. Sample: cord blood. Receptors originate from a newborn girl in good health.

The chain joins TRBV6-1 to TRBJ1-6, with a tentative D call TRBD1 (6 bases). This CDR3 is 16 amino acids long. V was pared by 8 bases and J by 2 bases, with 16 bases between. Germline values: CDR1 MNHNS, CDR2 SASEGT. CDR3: CASSGQQGPYNSPLHF. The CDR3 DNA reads TGTGCCAGCTCCGGCCAGCAGGGGCCCTATAATTCACCCCTCCACTTT.

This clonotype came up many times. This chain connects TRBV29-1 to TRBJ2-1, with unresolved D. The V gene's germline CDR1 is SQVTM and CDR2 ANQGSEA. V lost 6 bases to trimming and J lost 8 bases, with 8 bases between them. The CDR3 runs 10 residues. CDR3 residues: CSVALHEQFF. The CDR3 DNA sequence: TGCAGCGTCGCCCTACATGAGCAGTTCTTC.

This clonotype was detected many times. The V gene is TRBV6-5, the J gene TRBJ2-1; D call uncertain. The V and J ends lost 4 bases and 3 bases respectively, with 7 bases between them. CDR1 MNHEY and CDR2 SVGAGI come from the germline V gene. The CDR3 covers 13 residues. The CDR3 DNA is TGTGCCAGCAGTTCAAACGGCTACAATGAGCAGTTCTTC. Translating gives CASSSNGYNEQFF.

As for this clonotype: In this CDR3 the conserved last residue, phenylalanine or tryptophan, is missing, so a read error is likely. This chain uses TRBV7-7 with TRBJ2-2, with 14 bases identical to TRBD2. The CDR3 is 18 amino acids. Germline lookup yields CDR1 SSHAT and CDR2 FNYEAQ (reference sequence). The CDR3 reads CASSLEAGTSGSIGELFV. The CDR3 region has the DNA TGTGCTAGCAGCTTAGAGGCCGGGACTAGCGGGAGCATCGGGGAGCTGTTTGTT.

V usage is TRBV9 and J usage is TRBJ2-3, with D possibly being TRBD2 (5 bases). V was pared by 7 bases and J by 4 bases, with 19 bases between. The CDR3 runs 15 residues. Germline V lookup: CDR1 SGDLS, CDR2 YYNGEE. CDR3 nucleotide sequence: TGTGCCAGCCCCCGGGGTAACCGGTCCGCAGATACGCAGTATTTT. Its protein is CASPRGNRSADTQYF.

CDR3 coding DNA: TGCAGCGTTTTACAGGGGGGGAAGAATGAAGCTTTCTTT. It specifies CSVLQGGKNEAFF. The chain uses TRBV29-1 and TRBJ1-1, with TRBD1 matching over 8 bases. The length of the CDR3 is 13 residues. V trimming: 5 bases; J trimming: 7 bases; junction bases outside the gene matches: 9. Germline CDR1 is SQVTM and CDR2 is ANQGSEA.

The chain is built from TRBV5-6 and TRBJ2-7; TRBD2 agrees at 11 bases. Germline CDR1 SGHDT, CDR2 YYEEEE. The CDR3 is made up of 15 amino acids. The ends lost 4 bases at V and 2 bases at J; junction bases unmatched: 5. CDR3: CASSADSGRAYEQYF. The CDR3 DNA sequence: TGTGCCAGCAGCGCCGATAGCGGGAGGGCCTACGAGCAGTACTTC. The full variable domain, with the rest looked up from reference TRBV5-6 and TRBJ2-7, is DAGVTQSPTHLIKTRGQQVTLRCSPKSGHDTVSWYQQALGQGPQFIFQYYEEEERQRGNFPDRFSGHQFPNYSSELNVNALLLGDSALYLCASSADSGRAYEQYFGPGTRLTVT.

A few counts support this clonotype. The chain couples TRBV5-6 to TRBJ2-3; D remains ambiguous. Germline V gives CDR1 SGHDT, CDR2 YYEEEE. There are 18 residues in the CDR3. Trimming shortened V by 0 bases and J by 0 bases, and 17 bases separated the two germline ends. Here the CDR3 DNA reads TGTGCCAGCAGCTTGGCGAGGCGTCTAGTTCCGAGCACAGATACGCAGTATTTT. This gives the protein CASSLARRLVPSTDTQYF.

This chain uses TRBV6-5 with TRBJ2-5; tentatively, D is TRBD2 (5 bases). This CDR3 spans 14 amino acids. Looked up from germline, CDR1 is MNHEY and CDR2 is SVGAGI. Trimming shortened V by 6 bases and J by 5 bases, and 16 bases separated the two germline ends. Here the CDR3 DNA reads TGTGCCAGCAGACTAGGCAGGAGAAGGGAGACCCAGTACTTC. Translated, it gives CASRLGRRRETQYF.

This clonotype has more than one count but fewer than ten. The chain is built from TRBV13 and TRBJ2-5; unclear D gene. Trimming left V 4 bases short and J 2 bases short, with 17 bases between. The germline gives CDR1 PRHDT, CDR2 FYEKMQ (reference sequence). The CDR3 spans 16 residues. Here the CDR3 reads CASSSKIKGYQETQYF. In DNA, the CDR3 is TGTGCCAGCAGCTCCAAAATTAAAGGTTATCAAGAGACCCAGTACTTC. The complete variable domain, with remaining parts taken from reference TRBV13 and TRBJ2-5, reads AAGVIQSPRHLIKEKRETATLKCYPIPRHDTVYWYQQGPGQDPQFLISFYEKMQSDKGSIPDRFSAQQFSDYHSELNMSSLELGDSALYFCASSSKIKGYQETQYFGPGTRLLVL.

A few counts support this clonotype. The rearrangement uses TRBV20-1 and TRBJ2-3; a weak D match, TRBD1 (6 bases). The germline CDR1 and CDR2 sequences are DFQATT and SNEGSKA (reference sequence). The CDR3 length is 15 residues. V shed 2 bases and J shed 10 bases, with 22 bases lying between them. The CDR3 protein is CSARPMTGMGKAQYF. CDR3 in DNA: TGCAGTGCTAGACCCATGACAGGTATGGGAAAAGCGCAGTATTTT.

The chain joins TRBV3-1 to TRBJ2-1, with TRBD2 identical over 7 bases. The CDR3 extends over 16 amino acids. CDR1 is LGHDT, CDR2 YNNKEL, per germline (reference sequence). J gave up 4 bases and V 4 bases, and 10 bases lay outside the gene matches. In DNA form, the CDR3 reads TGTGCCAGCAGCCTGATGAGGCTAGCGGCTTACAATGAGCAGTTCTTC. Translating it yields CASSLMRLAAYNEQFF.

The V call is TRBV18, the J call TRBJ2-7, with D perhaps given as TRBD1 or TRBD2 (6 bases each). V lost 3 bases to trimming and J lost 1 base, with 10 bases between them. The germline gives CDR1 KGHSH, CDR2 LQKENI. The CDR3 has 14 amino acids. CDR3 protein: CASSPGGTSYEQYF. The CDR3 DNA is TGTGCCAGCTCACCGGGGGGCACATCCTACGAGCAGTACTTC.

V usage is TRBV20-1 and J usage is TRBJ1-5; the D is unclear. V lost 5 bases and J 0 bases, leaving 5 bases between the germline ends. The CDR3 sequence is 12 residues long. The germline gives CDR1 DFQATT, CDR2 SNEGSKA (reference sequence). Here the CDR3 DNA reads TGCAGTGCTGAGAATAGCAATCAGCCCCAGCATTTT. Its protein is CSAENSNQPQHF.

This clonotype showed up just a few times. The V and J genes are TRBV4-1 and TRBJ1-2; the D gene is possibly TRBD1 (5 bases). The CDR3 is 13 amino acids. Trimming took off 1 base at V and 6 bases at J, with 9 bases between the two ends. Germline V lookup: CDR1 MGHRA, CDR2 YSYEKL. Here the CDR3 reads CASSQGRGDGYTF. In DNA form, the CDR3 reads TGCGCCAGCAGCCAAGGGCGAGGGGATGGCTACACCTTC.

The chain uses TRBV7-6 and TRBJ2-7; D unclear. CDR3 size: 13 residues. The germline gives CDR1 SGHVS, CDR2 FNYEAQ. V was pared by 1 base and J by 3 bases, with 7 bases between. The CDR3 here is CASSLEANYEQYF. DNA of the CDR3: TGTGCCAGCAGCTTAGAAGCCAACTACGAGCAGTACTTC.

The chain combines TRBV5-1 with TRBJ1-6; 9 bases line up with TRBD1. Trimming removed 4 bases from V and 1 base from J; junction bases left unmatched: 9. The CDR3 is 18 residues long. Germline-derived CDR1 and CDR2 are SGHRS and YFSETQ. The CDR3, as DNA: TGCGCCAGCAGCCAACCGGGACAGGGTTGGTCCTATAATTCACCCCTCCACTTT. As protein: CASSQPGQGWSYNSPLHF. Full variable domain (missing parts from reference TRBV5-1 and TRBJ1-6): KAGVTQTPRYLIKTRGQQVTLSCSPISGHRSVSWYQQTPGQGLQFLFEYFSETQRNKGNFPGRFSGRQFSNSRSEMNVSTLELGDSALYLCASSQPGQGWSYNSPLHFGNGTRLTVT.

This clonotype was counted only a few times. The CDR3 DNA follows: TGCGCCAGCAGTGAGTCCCGGGACTATCCCACAGATACGCAGTATTTT. This gives the protein CASSESRDYPTDTQYF. This chain uses TRBV10-1 with TRBJ2-3; 7 nucleotides agree with TRBD2. Germline V gives CDR1 WNHNN, CDR2 SYGVQD (reference sequence). Losses at the gene ends were 0 bases for V and 2 bases for J; bases not matched to a gene: 5. The CDR3 is 16 residues long.

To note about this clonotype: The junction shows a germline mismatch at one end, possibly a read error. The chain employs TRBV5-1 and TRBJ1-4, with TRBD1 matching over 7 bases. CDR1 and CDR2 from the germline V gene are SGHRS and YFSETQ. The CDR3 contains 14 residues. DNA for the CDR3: TGCGCCAACAGCTTAACAGGGGAGAGGGAAAAACTGTTTTTT. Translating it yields CANSLTGEREKLFF.